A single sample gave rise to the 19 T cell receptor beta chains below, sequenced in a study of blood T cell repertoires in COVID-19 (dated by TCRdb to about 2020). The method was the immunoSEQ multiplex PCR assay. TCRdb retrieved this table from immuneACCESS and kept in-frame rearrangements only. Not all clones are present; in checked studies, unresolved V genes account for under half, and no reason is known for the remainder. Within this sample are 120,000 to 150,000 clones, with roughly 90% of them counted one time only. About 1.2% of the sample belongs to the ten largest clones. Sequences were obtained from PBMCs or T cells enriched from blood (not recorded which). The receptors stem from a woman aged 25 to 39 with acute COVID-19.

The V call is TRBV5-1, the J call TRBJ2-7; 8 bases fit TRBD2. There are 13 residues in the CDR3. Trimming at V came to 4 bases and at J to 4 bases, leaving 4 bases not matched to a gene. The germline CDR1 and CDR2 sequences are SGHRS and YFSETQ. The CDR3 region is CASSGTSGYEQYF. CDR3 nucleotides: TGCGCCAGCAGCGGGACTAGTGGGTACGAGCAGTACTTC.

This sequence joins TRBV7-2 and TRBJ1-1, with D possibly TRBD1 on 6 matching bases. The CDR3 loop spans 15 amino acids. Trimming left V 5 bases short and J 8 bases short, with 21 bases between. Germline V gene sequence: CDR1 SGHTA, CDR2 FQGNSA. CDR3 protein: CASSPLRGGSTEAFF. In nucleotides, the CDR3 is TGTGCCAGCAGCCCCCTACGGGGGGGCTCTACGGAAGCTTTCTTT.

In DNA, the CDR3 is TGTGCCAGGGGGGGGCCTGGAAACACCATATATTTT. It specifies CARGGPGNTIYF. The chain joins TRBV6-4 to TRBJ1-3; TRBD1 is a possible D gene (6 bases). Trimming took 9 bases from V and 2 from J, leaving 8 bases between them. This CDR3 comprises 12 residues. Germline CDR1 reads MRHNA; CDR2 reads SNTAGT.

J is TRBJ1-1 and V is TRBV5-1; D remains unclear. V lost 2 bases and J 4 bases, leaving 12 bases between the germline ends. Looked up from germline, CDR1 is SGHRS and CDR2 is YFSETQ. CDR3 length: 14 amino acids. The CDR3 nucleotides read TGCGCCAGCAGCTTTGACGGAGGAGGCACTGAAGCTTTCTTT. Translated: CASSFDGGGTEAFF.

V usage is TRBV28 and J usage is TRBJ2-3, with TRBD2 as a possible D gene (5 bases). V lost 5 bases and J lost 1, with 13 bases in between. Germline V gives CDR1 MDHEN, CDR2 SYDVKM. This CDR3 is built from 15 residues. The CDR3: CASSEMKGGTDTQYF. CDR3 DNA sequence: TGTGCCAGCAGTGAGATGAAGGGAGGCACAGATACGCAGTATTTT.

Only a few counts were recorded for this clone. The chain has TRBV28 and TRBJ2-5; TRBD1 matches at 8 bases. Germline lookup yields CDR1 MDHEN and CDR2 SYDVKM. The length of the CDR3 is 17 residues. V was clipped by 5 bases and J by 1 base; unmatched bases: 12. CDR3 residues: CASSPIPGTGAQETQYF. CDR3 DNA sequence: TGTGCCAGCAGTCCTATACCCGGGACAGGAGCCCAAGAGACCCAGTACTTC.

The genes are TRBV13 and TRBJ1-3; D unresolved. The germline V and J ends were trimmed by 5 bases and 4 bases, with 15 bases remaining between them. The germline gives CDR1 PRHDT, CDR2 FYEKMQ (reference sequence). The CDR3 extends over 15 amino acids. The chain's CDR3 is CASSPNRGMGNTIYF. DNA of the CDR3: TGTGCCAGCAGCCCTAACCGAGGGATGGGAAACACCATATATTTT.

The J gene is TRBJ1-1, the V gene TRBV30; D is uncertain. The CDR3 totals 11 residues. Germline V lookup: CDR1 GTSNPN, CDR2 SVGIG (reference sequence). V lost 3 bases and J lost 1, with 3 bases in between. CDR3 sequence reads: CAWRQNTEAFF. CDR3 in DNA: TGTGCCTGGAGACAGAACACTGAAGCTTTCTTT.

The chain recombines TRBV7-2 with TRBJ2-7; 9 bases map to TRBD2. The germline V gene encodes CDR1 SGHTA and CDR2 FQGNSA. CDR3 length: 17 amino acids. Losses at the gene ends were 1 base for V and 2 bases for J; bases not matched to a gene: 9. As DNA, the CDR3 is TGTGCCAGCAGCTTAGTGGCTAGCGGGGCATCTACCTACGAGCAGTACTTC. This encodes CASSLVASGASTYEQYF.

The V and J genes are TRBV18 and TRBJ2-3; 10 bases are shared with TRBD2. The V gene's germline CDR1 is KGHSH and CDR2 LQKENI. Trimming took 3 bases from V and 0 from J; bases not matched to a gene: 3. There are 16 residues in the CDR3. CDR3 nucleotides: TGTGCCAGCTCACCGGGAGCGGGAGGGAGCACAGATACGCAGTATTTT. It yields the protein CASSPGAGGSTDTQYF. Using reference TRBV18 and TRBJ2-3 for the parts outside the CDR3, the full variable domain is NAGVMQNPRHLVRRRGQEARLRCSPMKGHSHVYWYRQLPEEGLKFMVYLQKENIIDESGMPKERFSAEFPKEGPSILRIQQVVRGDSAAYFCASSPGAGGSTDTQYFGPGTRLTVL.

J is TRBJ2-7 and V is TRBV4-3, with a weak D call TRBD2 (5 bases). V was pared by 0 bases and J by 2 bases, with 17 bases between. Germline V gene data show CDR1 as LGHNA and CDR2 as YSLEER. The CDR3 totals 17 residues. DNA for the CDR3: TGCGCCAGCAGCCAAGATCTAGCCCTAGCCGCGACCTACGAGCAGTACTTC. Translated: CASSQDLALAATYEQYF.

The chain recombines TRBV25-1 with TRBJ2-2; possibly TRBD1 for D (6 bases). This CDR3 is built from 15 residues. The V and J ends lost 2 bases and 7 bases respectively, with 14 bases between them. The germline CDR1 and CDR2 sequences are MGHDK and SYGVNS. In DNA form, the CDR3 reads TGTGCCAGCAGTGAACCGGGACAAACCTACGGGGAGCTGTTTTTT. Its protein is CASSEPGQTYGELFF.

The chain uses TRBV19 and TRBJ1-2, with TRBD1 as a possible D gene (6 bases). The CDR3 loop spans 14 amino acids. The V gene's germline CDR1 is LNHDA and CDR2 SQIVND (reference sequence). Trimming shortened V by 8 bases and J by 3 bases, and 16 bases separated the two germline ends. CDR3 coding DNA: TGTGCCAGTGGAAGGCGGGGGCGCGACTATGGCTACACCTTC. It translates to CASGRRGRDYGYTF.

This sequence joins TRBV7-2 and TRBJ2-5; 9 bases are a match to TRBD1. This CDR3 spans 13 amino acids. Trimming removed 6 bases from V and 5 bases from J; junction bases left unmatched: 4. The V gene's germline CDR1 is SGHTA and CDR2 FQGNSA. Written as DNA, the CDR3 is TGTGCCAGCAGTCGACAGGGGGGGGAGACCCAGTACTTC. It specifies CASSRQGGETQYF.

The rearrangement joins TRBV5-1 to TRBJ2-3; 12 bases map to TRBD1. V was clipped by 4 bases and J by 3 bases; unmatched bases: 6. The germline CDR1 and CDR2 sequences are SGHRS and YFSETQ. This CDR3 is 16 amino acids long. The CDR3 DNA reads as TGCGCCAGCAGCGTGCAGGGACAGGGGGCGACAGATACGCAGTATTTT. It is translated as CASSVQGQGATDTQYF.

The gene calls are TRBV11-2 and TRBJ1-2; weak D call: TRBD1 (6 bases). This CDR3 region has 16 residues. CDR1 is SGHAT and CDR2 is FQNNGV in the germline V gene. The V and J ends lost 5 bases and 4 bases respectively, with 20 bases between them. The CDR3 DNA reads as TGTGCCAGCAGCCACGACAAGACAGGATTGACCTATGGCTACACCTTC. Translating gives CASSHDKTGLTYGYTF.

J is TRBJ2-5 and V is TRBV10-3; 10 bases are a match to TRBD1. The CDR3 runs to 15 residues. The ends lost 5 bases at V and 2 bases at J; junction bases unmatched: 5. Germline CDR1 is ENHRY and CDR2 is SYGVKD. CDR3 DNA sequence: TGTGCCATCAGTTCACCGGGACAGGGGCAAGAGACCCAGTACTTC. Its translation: CAISSPGQGQETQYF.

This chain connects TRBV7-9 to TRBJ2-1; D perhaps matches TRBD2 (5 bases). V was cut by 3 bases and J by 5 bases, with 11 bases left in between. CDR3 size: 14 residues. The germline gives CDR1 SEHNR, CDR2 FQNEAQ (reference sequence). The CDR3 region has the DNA TGTGCCAGCAGCTTTCGGACTCGGGACAATGAGCAGTTCTTC. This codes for CASSFRTRDNEQFF.

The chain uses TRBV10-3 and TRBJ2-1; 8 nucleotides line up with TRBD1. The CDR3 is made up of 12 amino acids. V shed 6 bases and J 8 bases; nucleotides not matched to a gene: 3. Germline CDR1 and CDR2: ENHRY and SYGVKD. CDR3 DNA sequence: TGTGCCATCAGGGAGACAGGGGATGAGCAGTTCTTC. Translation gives CAIRETGDEQFF.